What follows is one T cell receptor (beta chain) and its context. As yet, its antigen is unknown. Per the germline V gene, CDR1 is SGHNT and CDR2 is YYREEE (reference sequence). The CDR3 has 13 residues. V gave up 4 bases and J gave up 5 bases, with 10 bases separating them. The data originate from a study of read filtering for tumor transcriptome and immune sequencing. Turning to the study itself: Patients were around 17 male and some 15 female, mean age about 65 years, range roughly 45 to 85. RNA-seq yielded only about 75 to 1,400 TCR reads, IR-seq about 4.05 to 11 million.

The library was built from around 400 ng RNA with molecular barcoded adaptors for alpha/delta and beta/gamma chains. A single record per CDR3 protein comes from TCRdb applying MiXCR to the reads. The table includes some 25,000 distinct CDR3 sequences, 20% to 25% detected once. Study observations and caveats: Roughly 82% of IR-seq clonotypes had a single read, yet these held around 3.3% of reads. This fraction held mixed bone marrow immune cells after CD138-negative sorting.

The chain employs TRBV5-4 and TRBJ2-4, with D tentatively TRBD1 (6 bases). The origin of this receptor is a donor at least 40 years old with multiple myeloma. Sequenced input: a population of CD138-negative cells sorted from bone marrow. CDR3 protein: CASSLGQQNIQYF. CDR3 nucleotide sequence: TGTGCCAGCAGCCTTGGACAGCAAAACATTCAGTACTTC.